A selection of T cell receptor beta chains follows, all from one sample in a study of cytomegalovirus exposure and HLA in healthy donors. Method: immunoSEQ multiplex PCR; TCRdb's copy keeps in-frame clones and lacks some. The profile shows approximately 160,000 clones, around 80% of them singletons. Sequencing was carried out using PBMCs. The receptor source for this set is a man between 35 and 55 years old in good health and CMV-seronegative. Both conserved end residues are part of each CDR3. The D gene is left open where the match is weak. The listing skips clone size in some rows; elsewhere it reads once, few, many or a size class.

CDR3 DNA: TGTGCCATCAATTGGGCAGGGACTAACGAGCAGTACTTC
CDR3 protein: CAINWAGTNEQYF
J gene: TRBJ2-7
clone size: once
D gene: TRBD2
V gene: TRBV10-3

CDR3 DNA: TGCGCCAGCAGCCAAGATTACAGGGTAATGAACACTGAAGCTTTCTTT
CDR3 protein: CASSQDYRVMNTEAFF
J gene: TRBJ1-1
clone size: NA
D gene: NA
V gene: TRBV4-1

CDR3 DNA: TGTGCCATAGGACTAGCGGGAGTAGGAGAGCAGTTCTTC
CDR3 protein: CAIGLAGVGEQFF
J gene: TRBJ2-1
clone size: NA
D gene: TRBD2
V gene: TRBV10-3

CDR3 DNA: TGTGCCAGCAGTTCTAGCCGACTCTGGGATACGCAGTATTTT
CDR3 protein: CASSSSRLWDTQYF
J gene: TRBJ2-3
clone size: NA
D gene: NA
V gene: TRBV6-5

CDR3 DNA: TGTGCCAGCAGCTTAGCTAATCGTAATGAAAAACTGTTTTTT
CDR3 protein: CASSLANRNEKLFF
J gene: TRBJ1-4
clone size: NA
D gene: NA
V gene: TRBV7-9

CDR3 DNA: TGTGCCAGTAGTATCAGGGCGTGGGGCAATCAGCCCCAGCATTTT
CDR3 protein: CASSIRAWGNQPQHF
J gene: TRBJ1-5
clone size: NA
D gene: NA
V gene: TRBV19

CDR3 DNA: TGTGCCAGCAGACCTTTTGGAGGGTACGAGCAGTACTTC
CDR3 protein: CASRPFGGYEQYF
J gene: TRBJ2-7
clone size: NA
D gene: NA
V gene: TRBV2

CDR3 DNA: TGTGCCAGCAGCGGGGGGGCCTCCCGCGGGAGATGGGACGAGCAGTTCTTC
CDR3 protein: CASSGGASRGRWDEQFF
J gene: TRBJ2-1
clone size: NA
D gene: NA
V gene: TRBV5-6

CDR3 DNA: TGTGCCAGCAGCCCCGGGACAGGGAGAGGCGAGCAGTACTTC
CDR3 protein: CASSPGTGRGEQYF
J gene: TRBJ2-7
clone size: NA
D gene: TRBD1
V gene: TRBV9

CDR3 DNA: TGTGCCAGCAGTGACCCCCTAGCGGGGCCCTACGAGCAGTACTTC
CDR3 protein: CASSDPLAGPYEQYF
J gene: TRBJ2-7
clone size: NA
D gene: TRBD2
V gene: TRBV2

CDR3 DNA: TGTGCCAGCAGCCTACCCGACAGACCGAACACTGAAGCTTTCTTT
CDR3 protein: CASSLPDRPNTEAFF
J gene: TRBJ1-1
clone size: NA
D gene: NA
V gene: TRBV7-9

CDR3 DNA: TGTGCCAGTACCGCGGACAGGGTTGAAGCTTTCTTT
CDR3 protein: CASTADRVEAFF
J gene: TRBJ1-1
clone size: NA
D gene: TRBD1
V gene: TRBV19

CDR3 DNA: TGTGCCAGTAGTCTGTATCCGAATTCACCCCTCCACTTT
CDR3 protein: CASSLYPNSPLHF
J gene: TRBJ1-6
clone size: NA
D gene: NA
V gene: TRBV19

CDR3 DNA: TGCGCCAGCAGCTCCAGACTAGCGGGAACAGATACGCAGTATTTT
CDR3 protein: CASSSRLAGTDTQYF
J gene: TRBJ2-3
clone size: once
D gene: TRBD2
V gene: TRBV5-1

CDR3 DNA: TGTGCCAGTAGTATAGATGGTTTCAGGGCCCTGGATGGCTACACCTTC
CDR3 protein: CASSIDGFRALDGYTF
J gene: TRBJ1-2
clone size: NA
D gene: NA
V gene: TRBV19

CDR3 DNA: TGTGCCAGCAGCTTGGGCGGGACAGTGAACACTGAAGCTTTCTTT
CDR3 protein: CASSLGGTVNTEAFF
J gene: TRBJ1-1
clone size: NA
D gene: TRBD1
V gene: TRBV5-4

CDR3 DNA: TGTGCCAGCAGCTTGGGGGCGGGAGGGGGACTCTACGAGCAGTACTTC
CDR3 protein: CASSLGAGGGLYEQYF
J gene: TRBJ2-7
clone size: NA
D gene: TRBD2
V gene: TRBV5-6

CDR3 DNA: TGTGCCAGTAGTACACAGGGAATCCTAGCCAAAAACATTCAGTACTTC
CDR3 protein: CASSTQGILAKNIQYF
J gene: TRBJ2-4
clone size: NA
D gene: NA
V gene: TRBV19

CDR3 DNA: TGTGCCAGTAGGACTAGCGGGAGGTCTTCCGGGGAGCTGTTTTTT
CDR3 protein: CASRTSGRSSGELFF
J gene: TRBJ2-2
clone size: few
D gene: TRBD2
V gene: TRBV19

CDR3 DNA: TGTGCCAGCAGCCAACTAAGAGGCGGGAGCACAGATACGCAGTATTTT
CDR3 protein: CASSQLRGGSTDTQYF
J gene: TRBJ2-3
clone size: NA
D gene: NA
V gene: TRBV14

CDR3 DNA: TGTGCCAGCAGCCCAGGGGCAGGGGGCAATCAGCCCCAGCATTTT
CDR3 protein: CASSPGAGGNQPQHF
J gene: TRBJ1-5
clone size: once
D gene: NA
V gene: TRBV5-4

CDR3 DNA: TGTGCCAGCAGCAACCGACAGGGTCGGAAGGCTTTCTTT
CDR3 protein: CASSNRQGRKAFF
J gene: TRBJ1-1
clone size: NA
D gene: TRBD1
V gene: TRBV7-9

CDR3 DNA: TGTGCCACCAGCAAGAGCTCCTATAATTCACCCCTCCACTTT
CDR3 protein: CATSKSSYNSPLHF
J gene: TRBJ1-6
clone size: NA
D gene: NA
V gene: TRBV15

CDR3 DNA: TGTGCCCATGCGGGAGGGCCGAATGAGCAGTTCTTC
CDR3 protein: CAHAGGPNEQFF
J gene: TRBJ2-1
clone size: NA
D gene: TRBD2
V gene: TRBV10-3

CDR3 DNA: TGTGCCAGCAGGGGACAGGGGATTTCTCAGGGCTACACCTTC
CDR3 protein: CASRGQGISQGYTF
J gene: TRBJ1-2
clone size: few
D gene: TRBD1
V gene: TRBV6-6

CDR3 DNA: TGTGCCATCAGCAACCAAGAGCCTAACTATGGCTACACCTTC
CDR3 protein: CAISNQEPNYGYTF
J gene: TRBJ1-2
clone size: NA
D gene: NA
V gene: TRBV10-3

CDR3 DNA: TGCAGTGCTCGCGAGCAAGAGACCCAGTACTTC
CDR3 protein: CSAREQETQYF
J gene: TRBJ2-5
clone size: NA
D gene: NA
V gene: TRBV20-1

CDR3 DNA: TGTGCCAGCTCACAGGAGCGCACTAGCACAGATACGCAGTATTTT
CDR3 protein: CASSQERTSTDTQYF
J gene: TRBJ2-3
clone size: NA
D gene: NA
V gene: TRBV18

CDR3 DNA: TGCGCCAGCAGCCCCGGACTAGCTGGATACGAGCAGTACTTC
CDR3 protein: CASSPGLAGYEQYF
J gene: TRBJ2-7
clone size: NA
D gene: TRBD2
V gene: TRBV4-1

CDR3 DNA: TGTGCCAGCAGTTTAGGGCGTGGGGAGCTGTTTTTT
CDR3 protein: CASSLGRGELFF
J gene: TRBJ2-2
clone size: NA
D gene: NA
V gene: TRBV28

CDR3 DNA: TGTGCCAGCAGCTTAGGATCCCCTAGCGGACAAGAGACCCAGTACTTC
CDR3 protein: CASSLGSPSGQETQYF
J gene: TRBJ2-5
clone size: NA
D gene: TRBD2
V gene: TRBV7-2

CDR3 DNA: TGTGCCAGCAGTGTACTAGCGGGAGGCGACGAGCAGTACTTC
CDR3 protein: CASSVLAGGDEQYF
J gene: TRBJ2-7
clone size: NA
D gene: TRBD2
V gene: TRBV27

CDR3 DNA: TGTGCCAGTAGTCCTCCGGGACTGAGGATGAACACTGAAGCTTTCTTT
CDR3 protein: CASSPPGLRMNTEAFF
J gene: TRBJ1-1
clone size: NA
D gene: NA
V gene: TRBV19

CDR3 DNA: TGCGCCAGCAGCTGGGGCTCTGGGGCCAACGGCCTGACTTTC
CDR3 protein: CASSWGSGANGLTF
J gene: TRBJ2-6
clone size: NA
D gene: NA
V gene: TRBV5-1

CDR3 DNA: TGTGCCAGCAGCGTAGAAGGGGGGGTGAATGAGCAGTTCTTC
CDR3 protein: CASSVEGGVNEQFF
J gene: TRBJ2-1
clone size: NA
D gene: NA
V gene: TRBV9

CDR3 DNA: TGTGCCAGCAGCACCCGACAGGGGACTGAAGCTTTCTTT
CDR3 protein: CASSTRQGTEAFF
J gene: TRBJ1-1
clone size: NA
D gene: TRBD1
V gene: TRBV7-2

CDR3 DNA: TGTGCCAGCACCCCTTTCGGAGCGGGAGGGCCAAACAATGAGCAGTTCTTC
CDR3 protein: CASTPFGAGGPNNEQFF
J gene: TRBJ2-1
clone size: NA
D gene: TRBD2
V gene: TRBV7-8

CDR3 DNA: TGTGCCTGGAGTGTACGGGGGAGGGCCGGGGGCGGAGAGACCCAGTACTTC
CDR3 protein: CAWSVRGRAGGGETQYF
J gene: TRBJ2-5
clone size: NA
D gene: NA
V gene: TRBV30

CDR3 DNA: TGTGCCAGCATACTCCGGGACAGGGAAGAGACCCAGTACTTC
CDR3 protein: CASILRDREETQYF
J gene: TRBJ2-5
clone size: NA
D gene: TRBD1
V gene: TRBV2

CDR3 DNA: TGTGCCAGCAGTCTCCGGGACTATGCTTACAATGAGCAGTTCTTC
CDR3 protein: CASSLRDYAYNEQFF
J gene: TRBJ2-1
clone size: once
D gene: TRBD2
V gene: TRBV27

CDR3 DNA: TGTGCCAGCAGCTCGTGGGGGACACCGTTCGGGCCCCAGCATTTT
CDR3 protein: CASSSWGTPFGPQHF
J gene: TRBJ1-5
clone size: NA
D gene: NA
V gene: TRBV5-6

CDR3 DNA: TGTGCCACCAGGGGGACAGATACCCCTCATGAAGCTTTCTTT
CDR3 protein: CATRGTDTPHEAFF
J gene: TRBJ1-1
clone size: NA
D gene: TRBD1
V gene: TRBV19

CDR3 DNA: TGTGCCAGCAGCCGGGGACTAGCGGGAGGAACCGGGGAGCTGTTTTTT
CDR3 protein: CASSRGLAGGTGELFF
J gene: TRBJ2-2
clone size: NA
D gene: TRBD2
V gene: TRBV5-6

CDR3 DNA: TGTGCCAGCAGGGCACAGACGAACACCGGGGAGCTGTTTTTT
CDR3 protein: CASRAQTNTGELFF
J gene: TRBJ2-2
clone size: NA
D gene: NA
V gene: TRBV6-6

CDR3 DNA: TGCGCCAGCAGCTTGGGCGGGGGCGACCAAGAGACCCAGTACTTC
CDR3 protein: CASSLGGGDQETQYF
J gene: TRBJ2-5
clone size: few
D gene: NA
V gene: TRBV5-1

CDR3 DNA: TGCGCCAGCAGCCTGATGACAGGACTTTCCGGGGAGCTGTTTTTT
CDR3 protein: CASSLMTGLSGELFF
J gene: TRBJ2-2
clone size: NA
D gene: NA
V gene: TRBV5-1

CDR3 DNA: TGTGCCAGCAGTTTACGGGCTTCTGGGGCCAACGGCCTGACTTTC
CDR3 protein: CASSLRASGANGLTF
J gene: TRBJ2-6
clone size: NA
D gene: NA
V gene: TRBV28

CDR3 DNA: TGTGCCAGCAGTTACGGTGATATAGAGGAAAAACTGTTTTTT
CDR3 protein: CASSYGDIEEKLFF
J gene: TRBJ1-4
clone size: NA
D gene: NA
V gene: TRBV6-6

CDR3 DNA: TGCGCCAGCAGTATAGCGGGACCGTCCTACGAGCAGTACTTC
CDR3 protein: CASSIAGPSYEQYF
J gene: TRBJ2-7
clone size: NA
D gene: TRBD2
V gene: TRBV5-1

CDR3 DNA: TGCAGCGTCCGGACTAGCGGGGCCAACACCGGGGAGCTGTTTTTT
CDR3 protein: CSVRTSGANTGELFF
J gene: TRBJ2-2
clone size: NA
D gene: TRBD2
V gene: TRBV29-1

CDR3 DNA: TGTGCCAGCACCGGGGACGGGACTAGCGGGTTTCAAGAGACCCAGTACTTC
CDR3 protein: CASTGDGTSGFQETQYF
J gene: TRBJ2-5
clone size: NA
D gene: TRBD2
V gene: TRBV28

CDR3 DNA: TGTGCCAGTAGTATAGCTGTTAACAATGAGCAGTTCTTC
CDR3 protein: CASSIAVNNEQFF
J gene: TRBJ2-1
clone size: NA
D gene: NA
V gene: TRBV19

CDR3 DNA: TGTGCCAGCAGCTTCTCTGGACTAGCGGGAGGCTATGAGCAGTTCTTC
CDR3 protein: CASSFSGLAGGYEQFF
J gene: TRBJ2-1
clone size: NA
D gene: TRBD2
V gene: TRBV7-2

CDR3 DNA: TGTGCCAGCAGTGGGCGTCAGGGCCATGGCTACACCTTC
CDR3 protein: CASSGRQGHGYTF
J gene: TRBJ1-2
clone size: NA
D gene: NA
V gene: TRBV2

CDR3 DNA: TGTGCCAGCAGTTTAATCAGGTCTGGGGCCAACGTCCTGACTTTC
CDR3 protein: CASSLIRSGANVLTF
J gene: TRBJ2-6
clone size: NA
D gene: NA
V gene: TRBV28

CDR3 DNA: TGTGCCAGCAGAGGACAGGGGCAAAAACTCGATGAGCAGTTCTTC
CDR3 protein: CASRGQGQKLDEQFF
J gene: TRBJ2-1
clone size: once
D gene: NA
V gene: TRBV21-1

CDR3 DNA: TGTGCCAGCACCACCGGTGGGGGGACTGGAAACACCATATATTTT
CDR3 protein: CASTTGGGTGNTIYF
J gene: TRBJ1-3
clone size: NA
D gene: NA
V gene: TRBV6-5